This T cell receptor (beta chain) was identified in a study of shared clonotypes between healthy human individuals. About the research overall: Those who served as donors were two women and three men between the ages of 18 and 49. Per donor, CD8 memory used one plate, CD8 naive used two, CD4 memory used three and CD4 naive used three. Whole-study findings and limits: Rarefaction gave evidence that sorted-subset sequencing remained incomplete despite large depth.

TCRdb keeps only in-frame clones here, not all; method: immunoSEQ multiplex PCR. The sample holds 2 million to 2.5 million clones, nearly 97% seen once. Splitting of CD4+ cells produced CD45RA+ naive and CD45RA-negative memory subsets. As to this clone: What it binds is not known.

The CDR3 consists of 15 residues. In germline, CDR1 is GTSNPN, CDR2 SVGIG (reference sequence). Trimming stripped 5 bases from V and 8 bases from J, with 21 bases between. Material for sequencing was naive CD4+ T cells sorted from blood. The sample's subset: CD45RA+ positively selected. The receptor comes from a man aged 18 to 29 in good health. The V call is TRBV30, the J call TRBJ1-4; D not certain. The CDR3 sequence: CAWAPRGIIGEKLFF. CDR3 DNA sequence: TGTGCCTGGGCGCCTAGAGGGATTATAGGCGAAAAACTGTTTTTT.